This record covers a single T cell receptor (beta chain). The protocol was immunoSEQ multiplex PCR, while the TCRdb copy is restricted to in-frame clones and leaves out a portion. The sample includes roughly 60,000 clones, 81% of them seen just once. This sample was taken from a study of blood T cell repertoires in COVID-19. V was trimmed by 3 bases and J by 3 bases, leaving 11 bases between them. Germline V gene sequence: CDR1 SGHVS, CDR2 FQNEAQ. This CDR3 comprises 15 residues. This chain links TRBV7-8 with TRBJ2-2; tentatively, D is TRBD2 (6 bases). The source material was peripheral blood. The clonotype comes from an elderly man with acute or convalescent COVID-19. CDR3 sequence reads: CASSLGVADTGELFF. The CDR3 coding sequence is TGTGCCAGCAGCTTGGGGGTAGCGGACACCGGGGAGCTGTTTTTT.